This TCR beta chain emerged from a study of blood T cell repertoires in COVID-19. Study-level information: Recovered status in Cohort 3 required two negative PCRs, clearance, or symptom resolution.

Trimming at V came to 4 bases and at J to 4 bases, leaving 7 bases not matched to a gene. This CDR3 has 17 amino acids. The germline CDR1 and CDR2 sequences are SGHRS and YFSETQ. Clones were read by immunoSEQ multiplex PCR, and TCRdb kept only the in-frame ones, dropping some. The sample holds about 400,000 clones, around 87% seen once. The material sequenced was PBMCs or T cells enriched from blood (not recorded which). The TCR comes from a man aged 40-55 years in a cohort exposed to, infected with or recovered from COVID-19 (not recorded which). The chain recombines TRBV5-1 with TRBJ2-2, with TRBD2 identical over 13 bases. CDR3 amino acids: CASSPTSGRLSTGELFF. Written as DNA, the CDR3 is TGCGCCAGCAGCCCGACTAGCGGGAGGTTGAGCACCGGGGAGCTGTTTTTT.